A selection of T cell receptor beta chains follows, all from one sample in a study of human T cells and chemical hapten exposure. TCRdb processed the RACE reads anew with MiXCR; each CDR3 protein has one entry. The sample yields some 64,000 distinct CDR3 sequences, 11% seen once. Specimen: whole blood, collected in connection with sensitization to the hapten diphenylcyclopropenone (DPC). The source is a woman in her 30s with alopecia areata. Some clones in this sample may be carry-over from other donors' samples. CDR3s include the opening cysteine and the closing phenylalanine or tryptophan. The D gene is left open where the match is weak. Clone sizes are given selectively: once, few, many, or a class where the clone is expanded.

>many|TRBV12-3/TRBV12-4|15|-|TRBJ2-1
TGTGCCAGCAGTCCAACTAGTAAGGGCTACAATGAGCAGTTCTTC
CASSPTSKGYNEQFF
>few|TRBV12-3/TRBV12-4|12|TRBD2|TRBJ2-1
TGTGCCAGCCTTGGGGGGGGCAATGAGCAGTTCTTC
CASLGGGNEQFF
>many|TRBV3-1|15|-|TRBJ2-1
TGTGCCAGCAGCCAAGGGGTGCGGGGACACAATGAGCAGTTCTTC
CASSQGVRGHNEQFF
>-|TRBV10-1|16|TRBD1|TRBJ1-5
TGCGCCAGCAGTGAGTACAGGGGATCTGGCAATCAGCCCCAGCATTTT
CASSEYRGSGNQPQHF
>-|TRBV6-5|16|TRBD1|TRBJ2-3
TGTGCCAGCAGTTTGGGACAGGGGGTAGGGGCAGATACGCAGTATTTT
CASSLGQGVGADTQYF
>few|TRBV6-7|17|TRBD2|TRBJ2-1
TGTGCCAGCAGTTACTCGAAAAGCGGGAGGCACGGCAATGAGCAGTTCTTC
CASSYSKSGRHGNEQFF
>-|TRBV12-3/TRBV12-4|16|TRBD2|TRBJ2-4
TGTGCCAGCAGTTTTGAGCGGGGGGTAGCCAAAAACATTCAGTACTTC
CASSFERGVAKNIQYF
>-|TRBV11-1|13|-|TRBJ2-7
TGTGCCAGCAGCTTAGACATCCCAGGCGAGCAGTACTTC
CASSLDIPGEQYF
>few|TRBV11-3|13|-|TRBJ2-3
TGTGCCAGCAACAGAGGTAGCACAGATACGCAGTATTTT
CASNRGSTDTQYF
>many|TRBV7-2|13|-|TRBJ2-4
TGTGCCAGCAGCTTATTCGAGGGTACCGCACAGTACTTC
CASSLFEGTAQYF
>-|TRBV7-2|14|TRBD2|TRBJ2-7
TGTGCCAGCAGCTTGGGGAGGGAGTCCTACGAGCAGTACTTC
CASSLGRESYEQYF
>few|TRBV28|13|-|TRBJ1-5
TGTGCCAGCAGAATTTATAGCAATCAGCCCCAGCATTTT
CASRIYSNQPQHF
>few|TRBV4-2|15|-|TRBJ2-7
TGTGCCAGCAGCCAAGGGGGGGCTCTGTCCTACGAGCAGTACTTC
CASSQGGALSYEQYF
>-|TRBV28|15|TRBD1|TRBJ2-7
TGTGCCAGCAGTTCGCCGGGACAGGCCCCCTACGAGCAGTACTTC
CASSSPGQAPYEQYF
>few|TRBV10-3|13|-|TRBJ2-7
TGTGCCGCCTCCAGGGAAGTGGGCTACGAGCAGTACTTC
CAASREVGYEQYF
>few|TRBV6-6|14|-|TRBJ2-1
TGTGCCAGCAGTTACACGGACAGATCAAGTGAGCAGTTCTTC
CASSYTDRSSEQFF
>many|TRBV4-3|13|-|TRBJ2-7
TGCGCCAGCAGCCAAGATTTCGACGACGAGCAGTACTTC
CASSQDFDDEQYF
>-|TRBV7-9|16|TRBD2|TRBJ2-1
TGTGCCAGCAGCGGGCAGCGGGAGGACCGATACAATGAGCAGTTCTTC
CASSGQREDRYNEQFF
>-|TRBV11-1|18|TRBD2|TRBJ2-7
TGTGCCAGCAGCTTAGCCGGGACTAGCGGGGCCATCAATTACGAGCAGTACTTC
CASSLAGTSGAINYEQYF
>many|TRBV27|14|-|TRBJ1-6
TGTGCCAGCAGTTTACGGGTTGATAATTCACCCCTCCACTTT
CASSLRVDNSPLHF
>-|TRBV12-3/TRBV12-4|14|-|TRBJ1-2
TGTGCCAGCAGTCAAGCCACGACTAACTATGGCTACACCTTC
CASSQATTNYGYTF
>many|TRBV18|16|TRBD2|TRBJ2-1
TGTGCCAGCTCACCATCCGGACTAGCGGGGGGCCAATATAAGTTCTTC
CASSPSGLAGGQYKFF
>-|TRBV28|12|-|TRBJ1-1
TGTGCCAGCAGTTTTGCCCGTGGATACGCTTTCTTT
CASSFARGYAFF
>few|TRBV29-1|12|TRBD1|TRBJ2-7
TGCAGCGTTGTAGGCAGGGGGTACGAGCAGTACTTC
CSVVGRGYEQYF
>-|TRBV28|13|TRBD1|TRBJ1-2
TGTGCCAGCAGTTTCGGGACAGGTTATGGCTACACCTTC
CASSFGTGYGYTF
>many|TRBV12-3/TRBV12-4|16|TRBD2|TRBJ2-2
TGTGCCAGCAGTTGGGCTAGCGGGAGAAAGACCGGGGAGCTGTTTTTT
CASSWASGRKTGELFF
>few|TRBV20-1|17|TRBD2|TRBJ2-1
TGCAGTGCTAGAGGTCTATCTATAGCGGGGGGATACAATGAGCAGTTCTTC
CSARGLSIAGGYNEQFF
>many|TRBV6-1|16|TRBD2|TRBJ2-1
TGTGCCAGCAGTGAAGCAGCTAGCGGGGAGGGAAATGAGCAGTTCTTC
CASSEAASGEGNEQFF
>-|TRBV30|15|-|TRBJ2-5
TGTGCCTGGAGTGCCCTTGCAGGGATGGCGGAGACCCAGTACTTC
CAWSALAGMAETQYF
>few|TRBV20-1|15|-|TRBJ2-1
TGCAGTGCTAGAGAGGCAGGGAAGGGATACAATGAGCAGTTCTTC
CSAREAGKGYNEQFF
>-|TRBV7-3|13|-|TRBJ1-1
TGTGCCAGCAGCTTAAAGGCAGCAGGGGAAGCTTTCTTT
CASSLKAAGEAFF
>few|TRBV29-1|13|-|TRBJ2-7
TGCAGCGTTGACTTCGGGAGTCAATACGAGCAGTACTTC
CSVDFGSQYEQYF
>many|TRBV18|17|-|TRBJ1-4
TGTGCCAGCTCACTCAACTCGCAGAGTGCAACTAATGAAAAACTGTTTTTT
CASSLNSQSATNEKLFF
>many|TRBV9|16|-|TRBJ1-1
TGTGCCAGCAGCGTAGGATCCGGACGGCAGAACACTGAAGCTTTCTTT
CASSVGSGRQNTEAFF